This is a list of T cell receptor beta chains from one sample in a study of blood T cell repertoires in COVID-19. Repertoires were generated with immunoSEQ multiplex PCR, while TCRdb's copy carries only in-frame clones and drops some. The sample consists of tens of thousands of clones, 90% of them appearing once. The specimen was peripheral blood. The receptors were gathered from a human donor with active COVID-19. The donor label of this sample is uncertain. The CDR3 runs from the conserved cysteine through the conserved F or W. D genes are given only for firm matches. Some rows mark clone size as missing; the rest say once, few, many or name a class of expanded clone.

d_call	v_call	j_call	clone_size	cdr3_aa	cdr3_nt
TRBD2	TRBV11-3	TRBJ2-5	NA	CASSLGTSGTPETQYF	TGTGCCAGCAGCTTAGGGACTAGCGGGACCCCGGAGACCCAGTACTTC
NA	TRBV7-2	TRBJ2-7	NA	CASSFSGAYEQYF	TGTGCCAGCAGCTTCTCGGGGGCCTACGAGCAGTACTTC
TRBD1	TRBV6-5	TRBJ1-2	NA	CASSPGTGTNYGYTF	TGTGCCAGCAGCCCGGGGACAGGAACTAACTATGGCTACACCTTC
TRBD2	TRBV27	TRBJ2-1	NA	CASSFGTSGRLQFF	TGTGCCAGCAGCTTTGGGACTAGCGGGAGACTGCAGTTCTTC
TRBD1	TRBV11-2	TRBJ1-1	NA	CASSLAQGATEAFF	TGTGCCAGCAGCTTAGCTCAGGGGGCCACTGAAGCTTTCTTT
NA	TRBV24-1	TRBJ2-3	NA	CATSDWGADTQYF	TGTGCCACCAGTGATTGGGGGGCAGATACGCAGTATTTT
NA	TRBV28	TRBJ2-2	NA	CASSSPSVMYTGELFF	TGTGCCAGCAGTTCTCCTAGCGTAATGTACACCGGGGAGCTGTTTTTT
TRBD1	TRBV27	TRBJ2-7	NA	CASRSQGGDYEQYF	TGTGCCAGCAGGTCACAGGGGGGTGACTACGAGCAGTACTTC
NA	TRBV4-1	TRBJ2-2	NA	CASRLQGSGELFF	TGCGCCAGCAGACTACAGGGATCCGGGGAGCTGTTTTTT
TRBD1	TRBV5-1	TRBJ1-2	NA	CASSLEGTGIYGYTF	TGCGCCAGCAGCTTGGAAGGGACAGGGATCTATGGCTACACCTTC
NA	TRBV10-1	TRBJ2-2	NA	CASSESWRGHTGELFF	TGCGCCAGCAGTGAGTCCTGGAGGGGGCACACCGGGGAGCTGTTTTTT
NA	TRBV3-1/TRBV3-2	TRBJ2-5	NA	CASSSGTPEGTQYF	TGTGCCAGCAGCTCCGGGACTCCCGAAGGGACCCAGTACTTC
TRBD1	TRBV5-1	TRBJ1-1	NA	CASTVTGGASTEAFF	TGCGCCAGCACCGTCACAGGGGGCGCGTCCACTGAAGCTTTCTTT
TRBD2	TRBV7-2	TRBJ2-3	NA	CASSLLGREDTDTQYF	TGTGCCAGCAGCTTACTCGGACGGGAGGATACAGATACGCAGTATTTT
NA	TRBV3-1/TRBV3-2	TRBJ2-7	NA	CASSQDLFSSFYEQYF	TGTGCCAGCAGCCAAGATCTTTTCAGTTCTTTCTACGAGCAGTACTTC
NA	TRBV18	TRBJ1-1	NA	CASSPPGLNTEAFF	TGTGCCAGCTCACCACCCGGGTTGAACACTGAAGCTTTCTTT
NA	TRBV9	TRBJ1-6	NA	CASSRGTNLVDSPLHF	TGTGCCAGCAGCAGGGGAACCAATTTAGTGGATTCACCCCTCCACTTT
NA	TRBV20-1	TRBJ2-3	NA	CSASPGQATDTQYF	TGCAGTGCTAGTCCCGGACAAGCCACAGATACGCAGTATTTT
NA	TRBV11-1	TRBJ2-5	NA	CASSYPGLQETQYF	TGTGCCAGCAGCTACCCAGGGCTCCAAGAGACCCAGTACTTC
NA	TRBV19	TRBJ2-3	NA	CASGPPVDTQYF	TGTGCCTCTGGGCCCCCAGTGGATACGCAGTATTTT
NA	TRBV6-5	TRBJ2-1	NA	CASSPEVLYNEQFF	TGTGCCAGCAGTCCGGAGGTTCTCTACAATGAGCAGTTCTTC
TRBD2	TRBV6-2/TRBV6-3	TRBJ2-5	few	CASSWRTSGRAADQETQYF	TGTGCCAGCAGTTGGCGGACTAGCGGGAGGGCGGCGGATCAAGAGACCCAGTACTTC
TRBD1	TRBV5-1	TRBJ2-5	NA	CASSSGTGLQETQYF	TGCGCCAGCAGCTCCGGGACAGGACTTCAAGAGACCCAGTACTTC
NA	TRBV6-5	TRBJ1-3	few	CASRGDNFAGNTIYF	TGTGCCAGCAGAGGGGACAATTTTGCCGGAAACACCATATATTTT
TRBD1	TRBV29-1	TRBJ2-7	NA	CSVEGAGQGVYEQYF	TGCAGCGTTGAAGGGGCGGGACAGGGGGTCTACGAGCAGTACTTC
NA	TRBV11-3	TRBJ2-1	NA	CASSLDRGNEQFF	TGTGCCAGCAGCTTAGATCGGGGGAATGAGCAGTTCTTC